This section outlines one T cell receptor (beta chain) sequence together with its context. The data stem from a study of cytomegalovirus exposure and HLA in healthy donors. PCR primers comprised 60 Vbeta and 13 Jbeta primers. The protocol was immunoSEQ multiplex PCR, while the TCRdb copy is restricted to in-frame clones and leaves out a portion. The sample consists of approximately 170,000 clones, roughly 72% of them appearing once. Trimming took 5 bases from V and 1 from J, leaving 7 bases between them. The CDR3 runs to 13 residues. Germline V lookup: CDR1 MNHNS, CDR2 SASEGT. The clonotype comes from a woman aged 40 to 50 in good health and CMV-seronegative. Sequenced input: PBMCs. The chain is built from TRBV6-1 and TRBJ2-3; D gene uncertain. The DNA for the CDR3 is TGTGCCAGCAGTCCTACAGGCACAGATACGCAGTATTTT. Its translation is CASSPTGTDTQYF.